This T cell receptor (beta chain) is from a study of tissue T cells after allogeneic stem cell transplantation. Study-level results: Only a limited share of tissue TCRs appeared in blood or spleen. Anatomically similar tissues had similar TCR repertoires within each patient.

The CDR3 spans 15 residues. The V and J ends lost 1 base and 9 bases, in that order; junction bases with no gene match: 8. CDR1 is LGHNA, CDR2 YSLEER, per germline. Clones were sequenced by immunoSEQ multiplex PCR, and TCRdb holds only the in-frame ones, with some missing. Of about 4,400 clones listed, around 65% are singletons. Concerning this clone itself: Its antigen is as yet unknown.

The chain uses TRBV4-3 and TRBJ2-5; TRBD1 matches at 10 bases. The TCR comes from a male donor at least 60 years old with lung cancer. Here the sequenced sample was left colon tissue, taken at autopsy. The CDR3 loop reads CASSQVRGQGIPQYF. CDR3 nucleotide sequence: TGCGCCAGCAGCCAAGTCCGGGGACAGGGGATCCCCCAGTACTTC.